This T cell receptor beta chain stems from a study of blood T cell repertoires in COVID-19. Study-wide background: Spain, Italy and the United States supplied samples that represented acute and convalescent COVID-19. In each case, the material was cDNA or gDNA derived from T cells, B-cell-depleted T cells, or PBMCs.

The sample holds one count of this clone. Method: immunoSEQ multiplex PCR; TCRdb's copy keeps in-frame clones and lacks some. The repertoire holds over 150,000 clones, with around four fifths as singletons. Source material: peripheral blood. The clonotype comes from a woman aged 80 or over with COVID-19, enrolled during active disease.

In DNA, the CDR3 is TGCGCCAGCTCAAACGGAGGGCTAGCGGGTACAGATACGCAGTATTTT. It is translated as CASSNGGLAGTDTQYF. The chain carries TRBV5-1 and TRBJ2-3; 8 bases align to TRBD2. CDR1 is SGHRS and CDR2 is YFSETQ in the germline V gene. With 7 bases clipped from V and 3 bases from J, the junction kept 13 bases outside the gene matches. The CDR3 has 16 residues.